One T cell receptor (beta chain) is described in this entry. The antigen it binds to is not known. Base qualities were left out, and no much larger clone turns up one base away. The immunoSEQ Assay, a bias-controlled multiplex PCR, was used to amplify TCRbeta CDR3 regions from genomic DNA. As for the original processing: The number of nucleated cells in each sample was estimated from the amplification of reference gene primers within the assay. To quantify the absolute abundance of each unique TCRbeta CDR3 rearrangement, sequence reads were collapsed and filtered. For each sample, productive Simpson clonality was calculated as the square root of Simpson's diversity index over productive rearrangements. This is the immuneACCESS table as TCRdb keeps it, with only in-frame sequences that have V and J called. A part of the clones is gone; compared with another copy, unresolved V genes explain less than half, and the rest is unexplained. V and J calls and clone size are as listed in that table; D and trimming were resolved from the DNA. The sample table lists 130,000 or so clones, over 80% of them with a count of one. Over 9.5% of the sample belongs to the ten largest clones.

The collaborating institutions used their own protocols to collect whole blood in K2EDTA tubes. For TCRbeta analysis, collaborators shipped samples in one of three forms: frozen whole blood, isolated PBMCs, or DNA extracted from either of those sample types. This sample was included in a study of blood T cell repertoires in COVID-19 (TCRdb year 2020). Describing the broader study: Collaborator samples came from the United States, Italy and Spain and covered acute and convalescent phases of COVID-19. The repertoires were made available in a free public database intended to serve as a resource for research on the immune response to SARS-CoV-2. The prospective study material was composed of cDNA or gDNA derived from T cells, B-cell-depleted T cells, or PBMCs. The dataset comprised deeply sampled blood TCRbeta repertoires from subjects exposed to, actively infected with, or recovered from COVID-19. Nearly every sample came with metadata listing a de-identified subject ID, COVID-19 status, age in years and sex. The samples were drawn from two sources: the first 160 participants of the ongoing ImmuneRACE study, and fewer than 1,500 subjects contributed by 6 global collaborators. Where available, HLA class I and class II types were obtained from metadata supplied by the sample provider rather than from assay-based typing. Results and caveats for the whole study, not just this receptor: The quantity of clinical and demographic metadata differed by source and by participant and was supplied without curation.

Including cysteine and phenylalanine, the CDR3 has 17 amino acids. Only the CDR3 portion is preserved as DNA: 51 bases, with reading frame beginning at the first base. Compared with germline, V lacks 4 bases and J lacks 5 bases; bases without a gene match: 9. CDR1 and CDR2 (MNHEY, SVGEGT) derive from the germline V gene. The chain uses TRBV6-2 or TRBV6-3 and TRBJ2-5; 14 bases in between match TRBD2. The sample consisted of peripheral blood. This receptor was taken from a man in his fifties or sixties with active or convalescent COVID-19. The DNA sequence is TGTGCCAGCAGTTCCCACCGGACTAGCGGGAGGAGCGAGACCCAGTACTTC. It encodes CASSSHRTSGRSETQYF.